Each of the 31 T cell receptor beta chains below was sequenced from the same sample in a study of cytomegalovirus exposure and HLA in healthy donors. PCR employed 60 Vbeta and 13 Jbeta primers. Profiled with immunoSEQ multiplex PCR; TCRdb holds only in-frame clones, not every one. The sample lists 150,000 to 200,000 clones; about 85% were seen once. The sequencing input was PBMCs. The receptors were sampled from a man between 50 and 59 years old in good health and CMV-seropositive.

Here the CDR3 reads CASKPQGGNTEAFF. In DNA, the CDR3 is TGTGCCAGCAAACCCCAGGGGGGAAACACTGAAGCTTTCTTT. V and J are TRBV6-1 and TRBJ1-1; 7 nucleotides align to TRBD1. The CDR3 is 14 residues long. Germline V gene sequence: CDR1 MNHNS, CDR2 SASEGT. Trimming cost V 7 bases and J 2 bases; bases outside gene matches: 7.

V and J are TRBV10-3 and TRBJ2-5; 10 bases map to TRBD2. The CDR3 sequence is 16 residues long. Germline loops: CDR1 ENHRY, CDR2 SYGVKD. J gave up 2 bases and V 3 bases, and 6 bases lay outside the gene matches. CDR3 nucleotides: TGTGCCATCAGTGATTATAGCGGGGGGTCTCAAGAGACCCAGTACTTC. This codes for CAISDYSGGSQETQYF.

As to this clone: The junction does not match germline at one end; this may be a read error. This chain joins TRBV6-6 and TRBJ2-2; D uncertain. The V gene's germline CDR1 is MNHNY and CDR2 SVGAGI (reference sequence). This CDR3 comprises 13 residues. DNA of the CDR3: TGTACCAGCAGTTATAAGAGCACCGGGGAGCTGTTTTTT. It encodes CTSSYKSTGELFF.

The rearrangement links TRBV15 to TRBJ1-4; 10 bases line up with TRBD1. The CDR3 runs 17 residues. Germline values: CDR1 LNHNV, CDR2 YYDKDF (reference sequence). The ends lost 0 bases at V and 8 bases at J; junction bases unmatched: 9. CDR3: CATSRESMGQGLEKLFF. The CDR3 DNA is TGTGCCACCAGCAGAGAAAGTATGGGACAGGGGTTGGAAAAACTGTTTTTT.

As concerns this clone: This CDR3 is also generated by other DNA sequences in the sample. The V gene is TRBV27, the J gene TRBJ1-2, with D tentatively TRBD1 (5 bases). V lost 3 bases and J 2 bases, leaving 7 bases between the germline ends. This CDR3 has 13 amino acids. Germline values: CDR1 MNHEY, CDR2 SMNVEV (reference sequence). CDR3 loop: CASSFRANYGYTF. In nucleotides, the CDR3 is TGTGCCAGCAGTTTCAGGGCGAACTATGGCTACACCTTC.

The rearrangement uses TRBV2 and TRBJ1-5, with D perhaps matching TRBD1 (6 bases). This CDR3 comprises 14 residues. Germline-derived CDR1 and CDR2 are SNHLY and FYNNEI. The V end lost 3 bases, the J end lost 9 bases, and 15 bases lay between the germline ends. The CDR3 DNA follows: TGTGCCAGCAGTGAGGGCAGGGGCTTACGGCCCCAGCATTTT. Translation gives CASSEGRGLRPQHF. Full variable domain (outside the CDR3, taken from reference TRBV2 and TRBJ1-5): EPEVTQTPSHQVTQMGQEVILRCVPISNHLYFYWYRQILGQKVEFLVSFYNNEISEKSEIFDDQFSVERPDGSNFTLKIRSTKLEDSAMYFCASSEGRGLRPQHFGDGTRLSIL.

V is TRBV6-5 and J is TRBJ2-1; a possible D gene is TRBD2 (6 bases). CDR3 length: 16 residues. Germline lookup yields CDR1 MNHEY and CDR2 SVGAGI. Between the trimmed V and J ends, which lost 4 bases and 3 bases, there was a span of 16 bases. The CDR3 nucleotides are TGTGCCAGCAGTTCCCCCGGGACTGGAGTCTACAATGAGCAGTTCTTC. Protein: CASSSPGTGVYNEQFF.

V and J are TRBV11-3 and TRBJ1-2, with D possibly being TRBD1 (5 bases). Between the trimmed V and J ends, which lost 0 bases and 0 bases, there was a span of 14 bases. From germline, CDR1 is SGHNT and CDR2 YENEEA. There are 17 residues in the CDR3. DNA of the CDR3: TGTGCCAGCAGCTTAGATAGGAACAGGCTTACTAACTATGGCTACACCTTC. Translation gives CASSLDRNRLTNYGYTF.

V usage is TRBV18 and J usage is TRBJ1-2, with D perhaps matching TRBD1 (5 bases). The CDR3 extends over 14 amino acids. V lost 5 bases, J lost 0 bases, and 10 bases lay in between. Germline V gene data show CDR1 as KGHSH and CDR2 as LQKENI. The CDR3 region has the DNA TGTGCCAGCTCAAGGACACCGCCTAACTATGGCTACACCTTC. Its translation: CASSRTPPNYGYTF.

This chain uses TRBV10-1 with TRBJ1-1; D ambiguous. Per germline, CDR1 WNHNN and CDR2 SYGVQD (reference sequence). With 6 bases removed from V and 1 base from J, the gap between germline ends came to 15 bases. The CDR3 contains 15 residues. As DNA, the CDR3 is TGCGCCAGCAGAGCGGCCAGGACCCCGAACACTGAAGCTTTCTTT. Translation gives CASRAARTPNTEAFF.

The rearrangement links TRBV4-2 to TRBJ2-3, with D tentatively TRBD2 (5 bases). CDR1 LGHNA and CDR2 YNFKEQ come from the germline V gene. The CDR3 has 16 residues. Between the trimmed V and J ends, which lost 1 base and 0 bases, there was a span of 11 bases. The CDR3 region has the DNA TGTGCCAGCAGCCAAGGGATAGCGCAGAGCACAGATACGCAGTATTTT. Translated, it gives CASSQGIAQSTDTQYF.

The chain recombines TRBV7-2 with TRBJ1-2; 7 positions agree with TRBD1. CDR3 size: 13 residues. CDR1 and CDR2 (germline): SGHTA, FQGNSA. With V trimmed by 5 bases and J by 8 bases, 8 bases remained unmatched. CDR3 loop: CASSADRASGYTF. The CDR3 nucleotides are TGTGCCAGCAGCGCTGACAGGGCTAGCGGCTACACCTTC. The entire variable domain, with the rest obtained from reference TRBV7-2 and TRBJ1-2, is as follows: GAGVSQSPSNKVTEKGKDVELRCDPISGHTALYWYRQSLGQGLEFLIYFQGNSAPDKSGLPSDRFSAERTGGSVSTLTIQRTQQEDSAVYLCASSADRASGYTFGSGTRLTVV.

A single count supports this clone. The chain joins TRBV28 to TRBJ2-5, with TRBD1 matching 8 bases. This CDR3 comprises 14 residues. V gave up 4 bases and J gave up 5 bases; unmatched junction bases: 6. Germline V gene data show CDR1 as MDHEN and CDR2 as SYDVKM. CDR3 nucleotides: TGTGCCAGCAGTTCATCAGGGGGCGCGGAGACCCAGTACTTC. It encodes CASSSSGGAETQYF.

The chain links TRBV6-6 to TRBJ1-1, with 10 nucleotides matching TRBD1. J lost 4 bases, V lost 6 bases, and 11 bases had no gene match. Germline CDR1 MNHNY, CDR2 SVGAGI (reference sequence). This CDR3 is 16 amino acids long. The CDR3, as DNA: TGTGCCAGCAGAGCTGACAGGGGGCAGGGTGGCACTGAAGCTTTCTTT. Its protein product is CASRADRGQGGTEAFF.

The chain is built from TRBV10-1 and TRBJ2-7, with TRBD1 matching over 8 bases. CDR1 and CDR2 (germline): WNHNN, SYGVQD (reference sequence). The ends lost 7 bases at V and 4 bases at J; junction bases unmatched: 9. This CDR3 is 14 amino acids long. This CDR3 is CASIDRGRGYEQYF. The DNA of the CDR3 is TGCGCCAGCATAGACAGGGGAAGAGGGTACGAGCAGTACTTC.

The CDR3, as DNA: TGCGCCAGCAGCAGACTAATTTCTAATGAAAAACTGTTTTTT. This sequence encodes CASSRLISNEKLFF. The rearrangement uses TRBV4-1 and TRBJ1-4; D is ambiguous. The CDR3 loop spans 14 amino acids. Trimming took off 5 bases at V and 3 bases at J, with 10 bases between the two ends. Germline V gives CDR1 MGHRA, CDR2 YSYEKL.

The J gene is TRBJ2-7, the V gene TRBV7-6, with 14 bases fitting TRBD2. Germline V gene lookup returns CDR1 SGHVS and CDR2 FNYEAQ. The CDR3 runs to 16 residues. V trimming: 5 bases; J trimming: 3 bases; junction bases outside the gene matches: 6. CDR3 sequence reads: CASSAGLAGVGYEQYF. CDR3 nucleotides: TGTGCCAGCAGCGCGGGACTAGCGGGAGTGGGCTACGAGCAGTACTTC.

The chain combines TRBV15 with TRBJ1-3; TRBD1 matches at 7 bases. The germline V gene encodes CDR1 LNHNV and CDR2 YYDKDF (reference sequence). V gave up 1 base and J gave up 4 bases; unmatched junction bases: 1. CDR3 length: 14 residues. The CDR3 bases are TGTGCCACCAGCAGAGGACAGGGCGGAAACACCATATATTTT. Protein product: CATSRGQGGNTIYF.

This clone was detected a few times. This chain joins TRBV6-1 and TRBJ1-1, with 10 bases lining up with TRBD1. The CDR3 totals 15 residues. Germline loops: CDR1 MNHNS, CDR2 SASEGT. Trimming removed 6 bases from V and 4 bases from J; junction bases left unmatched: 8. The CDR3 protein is CASRDRGLGVTEAFF. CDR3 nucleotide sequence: TGTGCCAGCAGAGACAGGGGGCTCGGAGTCACTGAAGCTTTCTTT.

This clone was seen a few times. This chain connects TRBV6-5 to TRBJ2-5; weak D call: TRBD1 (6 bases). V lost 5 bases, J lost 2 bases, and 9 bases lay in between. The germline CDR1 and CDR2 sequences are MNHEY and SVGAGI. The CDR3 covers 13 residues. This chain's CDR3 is CASSGQLQETQYF. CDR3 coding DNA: TGTGCCAGCAGTGGACAGTTACAAGAGACCCAGTACTTC.

CDR3 sequence: CASSEVLEAGYTF. CDR3 sequence (DNA): TGTGCCAGCAGTGAAGTACTGGAGGCTGGCTACACCTTC. The V call is TRBV6-1, the J call TRBJ1-2; unclear D gene. This CDR3 is 13 amino acids long. Germline CDR1 is MNHNS and CDR2 is SASEGT. Between the trimmed V and J ends, which lost 1 base and 7 bases, there was a span of 10 bases.

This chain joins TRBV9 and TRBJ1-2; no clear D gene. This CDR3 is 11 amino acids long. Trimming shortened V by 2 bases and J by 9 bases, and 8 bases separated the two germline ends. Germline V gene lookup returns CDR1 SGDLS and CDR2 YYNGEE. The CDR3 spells CASSVGQSYTF. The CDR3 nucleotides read TGTGCCAGCAGCGTTGGCCAGAGCTACACCTTC.

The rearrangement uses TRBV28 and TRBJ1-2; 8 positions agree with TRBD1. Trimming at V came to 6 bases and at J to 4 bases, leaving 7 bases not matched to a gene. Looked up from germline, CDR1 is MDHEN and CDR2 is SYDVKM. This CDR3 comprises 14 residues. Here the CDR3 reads CASSSGGTGYGYTF. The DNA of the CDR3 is TGTGCCAGCAGCTCCGGCGGGACAGGCTATGGCTACACCTTC.

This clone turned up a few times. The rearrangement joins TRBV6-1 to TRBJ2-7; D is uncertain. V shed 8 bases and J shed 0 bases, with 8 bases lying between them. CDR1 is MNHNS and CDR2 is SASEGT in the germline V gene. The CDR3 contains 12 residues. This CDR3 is CASWYTSYEQYF. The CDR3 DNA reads TGTGCCAGCTGGTACACCTCCTACGAGCAGTACTTC.

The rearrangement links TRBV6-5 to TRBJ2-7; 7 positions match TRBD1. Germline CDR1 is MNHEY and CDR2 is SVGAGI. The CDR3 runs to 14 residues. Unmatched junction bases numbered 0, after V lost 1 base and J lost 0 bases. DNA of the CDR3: TGTGCCAGCAGTTACTGGGACAGCTCCTACGAGCAGTACTTC. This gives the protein CASSYWDSSYEQYF.

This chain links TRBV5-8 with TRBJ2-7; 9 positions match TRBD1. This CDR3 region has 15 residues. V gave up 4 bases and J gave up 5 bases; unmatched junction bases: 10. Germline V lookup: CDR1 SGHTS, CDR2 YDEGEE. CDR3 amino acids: CASSPNPGTGHEQYF. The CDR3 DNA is TGTGCCAGCAGCCCAAACCCCGGGACAGGGCACGAGCAGTACTTC.

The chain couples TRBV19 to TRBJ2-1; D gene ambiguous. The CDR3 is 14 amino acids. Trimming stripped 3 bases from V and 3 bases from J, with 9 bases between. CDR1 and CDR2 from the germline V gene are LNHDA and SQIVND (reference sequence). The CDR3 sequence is CASSMWAGYNEQFF. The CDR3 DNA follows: TGTGCCAGTAGTATGTGGGCTGGCTACAATGAGCAGTTCTTC.

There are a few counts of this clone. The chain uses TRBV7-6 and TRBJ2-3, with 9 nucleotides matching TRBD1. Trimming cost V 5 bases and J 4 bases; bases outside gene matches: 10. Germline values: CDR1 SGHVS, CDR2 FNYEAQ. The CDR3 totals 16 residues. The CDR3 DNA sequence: TGTGCCAGCAGCCCTATCACCGGGACAGGGCCAGATACGCAGTATTTT. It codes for CASSPITGTGPDTQYF. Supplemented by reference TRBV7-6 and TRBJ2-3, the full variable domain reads GAGVSQSPRYKVTKRGQDVALRCDPISGHVSLYWYRQALGQGPEFLTYFNYEAQQDKSGLPNDRFSAERPEGSISTLTIQRTEQRDSAMYRCASSPITGTGPDTQYFGPGTRLTVL.

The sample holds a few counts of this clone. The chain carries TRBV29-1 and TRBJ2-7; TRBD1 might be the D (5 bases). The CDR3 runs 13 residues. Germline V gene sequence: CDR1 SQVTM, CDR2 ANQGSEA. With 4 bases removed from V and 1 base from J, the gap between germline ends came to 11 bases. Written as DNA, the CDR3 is TGCAGCGTTGGGCAGGGAATATCCTACGAGCAGTACTTC. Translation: CSVGQGISYEQYF.

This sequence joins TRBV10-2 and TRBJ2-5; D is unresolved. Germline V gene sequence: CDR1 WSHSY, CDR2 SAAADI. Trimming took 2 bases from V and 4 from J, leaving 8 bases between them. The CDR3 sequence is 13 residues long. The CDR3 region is CASSEERGETQYF. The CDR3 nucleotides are TGCGCCAGCAGTGAGGAGCGCGGAGAGACCCAGTACTTC.

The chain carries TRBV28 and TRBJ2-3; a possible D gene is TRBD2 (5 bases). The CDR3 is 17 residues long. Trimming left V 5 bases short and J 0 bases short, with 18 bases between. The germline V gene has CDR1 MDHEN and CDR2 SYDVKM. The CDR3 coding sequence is TGTGCCAGCAGTCCGGGTCCGGACTGGCTGAGCACAGATACGCAGTATTTT. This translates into CASSPGPDWLSTDTQYF.